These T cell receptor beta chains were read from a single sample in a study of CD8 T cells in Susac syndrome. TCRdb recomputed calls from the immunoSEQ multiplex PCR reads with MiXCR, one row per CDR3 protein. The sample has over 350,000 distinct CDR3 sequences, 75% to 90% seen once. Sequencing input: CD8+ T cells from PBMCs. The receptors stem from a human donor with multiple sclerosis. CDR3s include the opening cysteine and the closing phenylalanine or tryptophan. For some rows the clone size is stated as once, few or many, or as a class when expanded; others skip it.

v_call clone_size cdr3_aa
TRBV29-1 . CSVELRLAGNSYEQYF
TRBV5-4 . CASRSGATKWSSYNEQFF
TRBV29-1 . CSVRGRRMNTEAFF
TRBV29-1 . CSAPGTRDFNEQFF
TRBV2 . CASSESRDRGSYEQYF
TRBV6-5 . CASSYSYSYEQYF
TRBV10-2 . CASSESTEGTDTQYF
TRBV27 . CASSLSGQSNQPQHF
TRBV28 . CASSSSKERTDTQYF
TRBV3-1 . CASSQGWTGHQPQHF
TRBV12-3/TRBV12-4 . CASSALSATDTQYF
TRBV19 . CASSTAFGGGGTEAFF
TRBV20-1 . CSASSVAGARETQYF
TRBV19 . CASTLAASGGELFF
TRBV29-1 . CSLGADNEQFF
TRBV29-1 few CSVVGGNTEAFF
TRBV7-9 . CASSPTGTGHRSGF
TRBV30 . CAWSTGTQPQHF
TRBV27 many CASSSGGSYEQYF
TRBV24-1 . CATSPDRGLCEAFF
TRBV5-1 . CASRSGNSPLHF
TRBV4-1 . CASSQEDRGNEQFF
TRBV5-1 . CASSLEGTVLNEQFF
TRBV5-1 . CASSAGQAYNEQFF